These T cell receptor beta chains were read from a single sample in a study of a mutant IDH1 vaccine in newly diagnosed glioma. Produced via immunoSEQ multiplex PCR; TCRdb's table is partial and in-frame only. The sample records about 66,000 clones, under 85% being singletons. The antigens for these receptors are not known. The source material was PBMCs, sampled from a glioma patient whose treatment included an IDH1 peptide vaccine. The receptor set was obtained from a man aged 25 to 40 with glioma. Both conserved end residues are part of each CDR3. Fields, in order: J gene, V gene, D gene, clone size, CDR3 DNA, CDR3 protein. The D gene is left open where the match is weak. Expanded clones get a size class; other rows say once, few or many, or leave the size out.

TRBJ2-1,TRBV2,-,-,TGTGCCAGCAGTGCCACTCCTCAGGTATATGAGCAGTTCTTC,CASSATPQVYEQFF
TRBJ1-2,TRBV4-3,-,-,TGCGCCAGCAGCTCCCGAGGGAAGGGCTACACCTTC,CASSSRGKGYTF
TRBJ2-2,TRBV5-5,TRBD1,-,TGTGCCAGCAGCTTGGACAGGGGCCGGGAGCTGTTTTTT,CASSLDRGRELFF
TRBJ2-3,TRBV9,TRBD2,once,TGTGCCAGCAGCGTAGAGGGACTAACCCACACAGATACGCAGTATTTT,CASSVEGLTHTDTQYF
TRBJ2-1,TRBV11-3,-,-,TGTGCCAGCAGCTTAACTGGCGCGAGCTCCTACAATGAGCAGTTCTTC,CASSLTGASSYNEQFF
TRBJ2-3,TRBV5-1,TRBD2,-,TGCGCCAGCAGCTTGCAAGCGGGGGACACAGATACGCAGTATTTT,CASSLQAGDTDTQYF
TRBJ2-5,TRBV29-1,-,-,TGCAGCGTTTTTTACCAGGATGAGACCCAGTACTTC,CSVFYQDETQYF
TRBJ1-3,TRBV9,-,-,TGTGCCAGCAGCGTATCGGGGGGCCCTGGAAACACCATATATTTT,CASSVSGGPGNTIYF
TRBJ2-3,TRBV2,TRBD2,-,TGTGCCAGCAGTCACGGACTAGCGGGGACCACAGATACGCAGTATTTT,CASSHGLAGTTDTQYF
TRBJ2-3,TRBV27,TRBD2,-,TGTGCCAGCAGTTCGGGACTAGCGGGGGTCCCGCTACATTTT,CASSSGLAGVPLHF
TRBJ1-4,TRBV6-5,-,-,TGTGCCAGCGGCAAGGGTTTTGAAAAACTGTTTTTT,CASGKGFEKLFF